These 21 T cell receptor beta chains originate from one sample sequenced in a study of tumor-infiltrating lymphocytes in localized non-small cell lung cancer. Sequenced by immunoSEQ multiplex PCR; TCRdb stores in-frame clones only, minus some. Counted here are over 10,000 clones, over 75% occurring once; the ten biggest clones make up about 3.5%. The sequenced sample was uninvolved lung tissue not adjacent to the tumor. The source is a human donor with non-small cell lung cancer.

CDR3 nucleotides: TGTGCCAGCAGTACTGGGGGTTTGGGGTCACCCCTCCACTTT. This gives the protein CASSTGGLGSPLHF. The V and J genes are TRBV28 and TRBJ1-6, with D maybe TRBD1 (5 bases). This CDR3 comprises 14 residues. Per germline, CDR1 MDHEN and CDR2 SYDVKM. V shed 5 bases and J shed 10 bases, with 15 bases lying between them.

The chain recombines TRBV4-1 with TRBJ1-1; possible D gene TRBD1, 6 bases. The V end lost 4 bases, the J end lost 5 bases, and 14 bases lay between the germline ends. The CDR3 totals 14 residues. Germline lookup yields CDR1 MGHRA and CDR2 YSYEKL. As DNA, the CDR3 is TGCGCCAGCAGCCGTACACAGGGAGATACTGAAGCTTTCTTT. Protein product: CASSRTQGDTEAFF.

The chain carries TRBV28 and TRBJ2-3; 11 bases match TRBD2. The CDR3 runs to 16 residues. The germline V gene encodes CDR1 MDHEN and CDR2 SYDVKM. The J segment lost 3 bases and the V segment lost 8 bases, leaving 10 bases of the junction unmatched. In DNA form, the CDR3 reads TGTGCCAGCCCACCAAGGGGGACTAGCGGTACAGATACGCAGTATTTT. Its translation is CASPPRGTSGTDTQYF.

V usage is TRBV4-2 and J usage is TRBJ1-3; D might be TRBD1 (6 bases). Trimming pared 2 bases from V and 3 bases from J, leaving 11 bases between. The germline CDR1 and CDR2 sequences are LGHNA and YNFKEQ. The CDR3 is 15 amino acids. DNA for the CDR3: TGTGCCAGCAGCCAAACAGGGAGTAATGGAAACACCATATATTTT. Translation gives CASSQTGSNGNTIYF.

This clone rates as medium-sized. V usage is TRBV7-2 and J usage is TRBJ1-5, with D perhaps TRBD1 (5 bases). The CDR3 runs 16 residues. CDR1 SGHTA and CDR2 FQGNSA come from the germline V gene. Trimming left V 6 bases short and J 0 bases short, with 15 bases between. The CDR3 DNA reads TGTGCCAGCAGTCAGGGTTGGGGATATAGCAATCAGCCCCAGCATTTT. This encodes CASSQGWGYSNQPQHF.

This CDR3 reads CACGPGRTGNTIYF. In DNA form, the CDR3 reads TGTGCCTGCGGCCCTGGGAGGACTGGAAACACCATATATTTT. This chain connects TRBV30 to TRBJ1-3; D unclear. The V gene lost 6 bases and the J gene lost 2 bases, with 14 bases spanning the gap. Germline V gives CDR1 GTSNPN, CDR2 SVGIG (reference sequence). The length of the CDR3 is 14 residues.

The CDR3 loop is CASSSPRTGSTDTQYF. The DNA of the CDR3 is TGTGCCAGCAGTTCTCCGCGGACAGGAAGCACAGATACGCAGTATTTT. This sequence joins TRBV6-6 and TRBJ2-3; 7 bases are a match to TRBD1. CDR3 length: 16 amino acids. Germline CDR1 reads MNHNY; CDR2 reads SVGAGI (reference sequence). Losses at the gene ends were 4 bases for V and 0 bases for J; bases not matched to a gene: 7.

The genes are TRBV28 and TRBJ2-5; perhaps TRBD2 as D (7 bases). Germline CDR1 is MDHEN and CDR2 is SYDVKM. The CDR3 covers 14 residues. V gave up 8 bases and J gave up 5 bases, with 18 bases separating them. CDR3 region: CASYSRGAGETQYF. The CDR3 DNA sequence: TGTGCCAGCTATAGTCGGGGGGCCGGGGAGACCCAGTACTTC.

The chain employs TRBV30 and TRBJ1-1, with a tentative D call TRBD1 (5 bases). The germline V gene encodes CDR1 GTSNPN and CDR2 SVGIG (reference sequence). The length of the CDR3 is 15 residues. V was cut by 5 bases and J by 1 base, with 17 bases left in between. As DNA, the CDR3 is TGTGCCTGGGGACGGGGCTCGTCGGGGAACACTGAAGCTTTCTTT. Translation: CAWGRGSSGNTEAFF.

The chain recombines TRBV6-1 with TRBJ2-3; no firm D call. Per germline, CDR1 MNHNS and CDR2 SASEGT. CDR3 length: 16 residues. Trimming cost V 0 bases and J 0 bases, with 10 bases left between them. The DNA of the CDR3 is TGTGCCAGCAGTGAAGCTCCAGGCTTTAGCACAGATACGCAGTATTTT. As protein: CASSEAPGFSTDTQYF.

This clone was detected a few times. The rearrangement links TRBV28 to TRBJ1-1; TRBD1 agrees at 11 bases. Losses at the gene ends were 1 base for V and 5 bases for J; bases not matched to a gene: 3. Per the germline V gene, CDR1 is MDHEN and CDR2 is SYDVKM. The length of the CDR3 is 15 residues. This CDR3 reads CASSLFRDRGTEAFF. Here the CDR3 DNA reads TGTGCCAGCAGTTTATTTAGGGACAGGGGGACTGAAGCTTTCTTT.

The chain joins TRBV7-9 to TRBJ2-1; D possibly uses TRBD1 or TRBD2 (5 bases each). The CDR3 is 14 amino acids. With 2 bases removed from V and 3 bases from J, the gap between germline ends came to 8 bases. Germline CDR1 is SEHNR and CDR2 is FQNEAQ (reference sequence). CDR3: CASSLRDHYNEQFF. The DNA of the CDR3 is TGTGCCAGCAGCTTAAGGGACCACTACAATGAGCAGTTCTTC.

The chain uses TRBV21-1 and TRBJ2-1; no check of the table's D call, TRBD2, against the DNA was made. TRBV21-1 corresponds to a pseudogene. This CDR3 spans 15 amino acids. The CDR3 bases are TGTGCCAGCAGCAAAGCGGGGGGGCCCTACAATGAGCAGTTCTTC. This sequence encodes CASSKAGGPYNEQFF.

This chain links TRBV5-1 with TRBJ2-5; tentative D call: TRBD2 (5 bases). Germline CDR1 reads SGHRS; CDR2 reads YFSETQ. This CDR3 has 14 residues. V lost 0 bases, J lost 4 bases, and 10 bases lay in between. CDR3 sequence: CASSLGGGGETQYF. The CDR3 nucleotides are TGCGCCAGCAGCTTGGGTGGAGGTGGAGAGACCCAGTACTTC.

This chain joins TRBV6-5 and TRBJ1-1; D not certain. V lost 6 bases to trimming and J lost 1 base, with 12 bases between them. CDR1 and CDR2 (germline): MNHEY, SVGAGI. The CDR3 contains 14 residues. CDR3 in DNA: TGTGCCAGCAGGCCCAGGTATTGGAACACTGAAGCTTTCTTT. Translating it yields CASRPRYWNTEAFF.

The chain has TRBV18 and TRBJ2-3, with D tentatively TRBD2 (7 bases). Per germline, CDR1 KGHSH and CDR2 LQKENI. The CDR3 runs 16 residues. V dropped 0 bases and J dropped 2 bases, with 12 bases sitting between them. For the CDR3, the DNA is TGTGCCAGCTCACCACCGAATGGGGGGGCCACAGATACGCAGTATTTT. This encodes CASSPPNGGATDTQYF.

The V call is TRBV9, the J call TRBJ1-2; D not certain. The CDR3 has 10 amino acids. Germline V gene sequence: CDR1 SGDLS, CDR2 YYNGEE. V was shortened by 4 bases and J by 5 bases, with 3 bases between the two germline ends. CDR3 sequence reads: CASSRYGYTF. In DNA, the CDR3 is TGTGCCAGCAGCCGTTATGGCTACACCTTC. Supplemented by reference TRBV9 and TRBJ1-2, the full variable domain reads DSGVTQTPKHLITATGQRVTLRCSPRSGDLSVYWYQQSLDQGLQFLIQYYNGEERAKGNILERFSAQQFPDLHSELNLSSLELGDSALYFCASSRYGYTFGSGTRLTVV.

Worth noting for this clone: One end of the junction does not line up with germline, which may come from a read error. The chain joins TRBV7-7 to TRBJ2-3, with D possibly being TRBD1 or TRBD2 (5 bases each). Germline V gene lookup returns CDR1 SSHAT and CDR2 FNYEAQ (reference sequence). The CDR3 has 13 residues. The CDR3 region is CASSLGEGDTQYF. As DNA, the CDR3 is TGTGCTAGCAGCTTAGGTGAGGGGGATACGCAGTATTTT. The variable domain in full, completed from reference TRBV7-7 and TRBJ2-3, reads GAGVSQSPRYKVTKRGQDVTLRCDPISSHATLYWYQQALGQGPEFLTYFNYEAQPDKSGLPSDRFSAERPEGSISTLTIQRTEQRDSAMYRCASSLGEGDTQYFGPGTRLTVL.

This rearrangement joins TRBV19 to TRBJ2-1; D call uncertain. Germline-derived CDR1 and CDR2 are LNHDA and SQIVND (reference sequence). V lost 5 bases to trimming and J lost 4 bases, with 9 bases between them. CDR3 length: 13 amino acids. The CDR3 loop is CASSFVRYNEQFF. DNA of the CDR3: TGTGCCAGTAGTTTTGTCCGTTACAATGAGCAGTTCTTC.

The V call is TRBV7-6, the J call TRBJ1-2; D not resolved. The V end was cut by 3 bases, the J end by 4 bases, with 15 bases between. This CDR3 has 15 amino acids. From germline, CDR1 is SGHVS and CDR2 FNYEAQ. This chain's CDR3 is CASSFSPDGSYGYTF. The CDR3 DNA sequence: TGTGCCAGCAGCTTCTCACCGGACGGCTCCTATGGCTACACCTTC.

The V call is TRBV5-6, the J call TRBJ1-1; no definite D call. CDR1 is SGHDT and CDR2 is YYEEEE in the germline V gene. V was trimmed by 0 bases and J by 6 bases, leaving 9 bases between them. The CDR3 is 13 amino acids. DNA of the CDR3: TGTGCCAGCAGCTTGGTCTGGGTCCCTGAAGCTTTCTTT. This translates into CASSLVWVPEAFF.